This entry features one TCR beta chain sequence. What it recognizes is unknown. The data were taken from a study of somatic mutations in cytotoxic T cells in rheumatoid arthritis. General study results and limits: There was no significant difference in CD8+ T-cell clonality between rheumatoid arthritis patients and age-matched healthy controls. Age was associated with higher CD8+ clonality in rheumatoid arthritis patients, not in healthy controls.

TCRdb's table, derived via immunoSEQ multiplex PCR, lists solely in-frame clones and lacks some. The table records 20,000 to 25,000 clones, roughly 80% of them present only once. V lost 3 bases to trimming and J lost 2 bases, with 16 bases between them. The CDR3 consists of 16 residues. In germline, CDR1 is KGHSH, CDR2 LQKENI. The sample was CD8+ T cells sorted from blood. This receptor was taken from an adult with rheumatoid arthritis. The chain uses TRBV18 and TRBJ1-1; possible D gene TRBD1, 5 bases. The CDR3 nucleotides read TGTGCCAGCTCACCGTCCCCCGACAGTTCAAACACTGAAGCTTTCTTT. Protein sequence: CASSPSPDSSNTEAFF.